This entry describes one TCR beta chain. Its antigen is undetermined. The stimulus was an HIV-1 Gag 15-mer peptide pool, roughly 1 ug/peptide/mL. CD40L-negative CD69-negative CD45RO-high memory CD4+ T cells were sorted as populations depleted of antigen-responding cells. This entry belongs to a study of persistence of HIV-infected CD4 T cells. Sequencing used immunoSEQ version 4 in survey mode. The data were produced by immunoSEQ multiplex PCR, yet TCRdb's version contains in-frame clones alone and is incomplete. Of about 36,000 clones detected, more than 70% appear once; the ten largest clones hold more than 4.5%. The specimen comprised cultured CD4+ T cells from PBMCs, sampled from a patient who received antiretroviral therapy. This sequence originates from an adult with HIV. The donor label of this sample is uncertain.

CDR3 DNA: TGTGCTAGTGGTTTGAGGCTAGCGGGGGGCCCAGATACGCAGTATTTT. This gives the protein CASGLRLAGGPDTQYF. The chain carries TRBV12-5 and TRBJ2-3, with 11 bases that match TRBD2. The V and J ends lost 2 bases and 4 bases, in that order; junction bases with no gene match: 5. The CDR3 contains 16 residues. Germline values: CDR1 LGHNT, CDR2 FRNRAP. The full variable domain, in which reference TRBV12-5 and TRBJ2-3 provide the parts outside the CDR3, is DARVTQTPRHKVTEMGQEVTMRCQPILGHNTVFWYRQTMMQGLELLAYFRNRAPLDDSGMPKDRFSAEMPDATLATLKIQPSEPRDSAVYFCASGLRLAGGPDTQYFGPGTRLTVL.